One sample yielded the 17 T cell receptor beta chains listed below, sequenced in a study of T cells after posttransplantation cyclophosphamide. Using immunoSEQ multiplex PCR, the repertoire was profiled, and TCRdb retains in-frame clones only, with some absent. The sample includes 47,000 or so clones, roughly nine tenths of them seen just once. Sequenced material: PBMCs. The source of these receptors is a woman in her forties or fifties in good health and a related stem cell transplant donor.

This clone appeared once. The chain joins TRBV9 to TRBJ2-1; D unresolved. CDR3 size: 15 residues. V lost 2 bases to trimming and J lost 8 bases, with 17 bases between them. Germline assignment: CDR1 SGDLS and CDR2 YYNGEE. CDR3 DNA sequence: TGTGCCAGCAGCGTGGGTCTGTCGGGTGGCGATGAGCAGTTCTTC. Protein product: CASSVGLSGGDEQFF.

This sequence joins TRBV5-6 and TRBJ1-4, with unresolved D. Germline V gene lookup returns CDR1 SGHDT and CDR2 YYEEEE. The CDR3 length is 14 residues. Trimming removed 2 bases at V and 0 bases at J, with 5 bases between. The CDR3 nucleotides are TGTGCCAGCAGCTTAGGAGCAACTAATGAAAAACTGTTTTTT. It yields the protein CASSLGATNEKLFF.

This chain links TRBV9 with TRBJ2-3; D is uncertain. Per the germline V gene, CDR1 is SGDLS and CDR2 is YYNGEE. Between the trimmed V and J ends, which lost 4 bases and 1 base, there was a span of 7 bases. There are 13 residues in the CDR3. The CDR3 nucleotides read TGTGCCAGCAGCCCCCCCGGCACAGATACGCAGTATTTT. Its translation is CASSPPGTDTQYF.

The V gene is TRBV5-6, the J gene TRBJ1-1, with D unclear. The V end lost 4 bases, the J end lost 1 base, and 11 bases lay between the germline ends. The germline V gene has CDR1 SGHDT and CDR2 YYEEEE. The CDR3 has 14 residues. CDR3 bases: TGTGCCAGCAGCCTCTATGCATGGAACACTGAAGCTTTCTTT. Translating it yields CASSLYAWNTEAFF.

The chain uses TRBV5-1 and TRBJ2-2, with 10 bases lining up with TRBD2. The CDR3 has 14 amino acids. The V and J ends lost 7 bases and 4 bases, in that order; junction bases with no gene match: 4. CDR1 is SGHRS, CDR2 YFSETQ, per germline. The CDR3 coding sequence is TGCGCCAGCCGGACTAGCGGAGGCACCGGGGAGCTGTTTTTT. Its protein is CASRTSGGTGELFF.

Written as DNA, the CDR3 is TGTGCCAGTAGTCCTAGGGGAGGACAGGGGGCGCGAAAACTGTTTTTT. Protein sequence: CASSPRGGQGARKLFF. The chain carries TRBV19 and TRBJ1-4; 11 bases are shared with TRBD1. The J segment lost 10 bases and the V segment lost 5 bases, leaving 12 bases of the junction unmatched. Germline CDR1 and CDR2: LNHDA and SQIVND (reference sequence). This CDR3 has 16 amino acids.

This clone was seen more than once but under ten times. The chain couples TRBV6-5 to TRBJ1-2, with TRBD1 matching 7 bases. Germline V gene lookup returns CDR1 MNHEY and CDR2 SVGAGI. The CDR3 has 15 amino acids. The V segment lost 2 bases and the J segment 4 bases; nucleotides outside the gene matches: 7. The CDR3: CASSYDMTGSYGYTF. The CDR3 nucleotides read TGTGCCAGCAGTTACGACATGACAGGGTCCTATGGCTACACCTTC.

This sequence joins TRBV9 and TRBJ2-5, with a weak D call TRBD2 (6 bases). The CDR3 loop spans 15 amino acids. CDR1 SGDLS and CDR2 YYNGEE come from the germline V gene. V dropped 3 bases and J dropped 5 bases, with 17 bases sitting between them. For the CDR3, the DNA is TGTGCCAGCAGCGCCGATACTAGCTTAGGGGAGACCCAGTACTTC. This sequence encodes CASSADTSLGETQYF.

This rearrangement joins TRBV11-3 to TRBJ2-3; 11 bases map to TRBD1. V shed 5 bases and J 4 bases; nucleotides not matched to a gene: 5. The CDR3 is 15 residues long. Germline-derived CDR1 and CDR2 are SGHNT and YENEEA. This chain's CDR3 is CASSLGTGGSDTQYF. CDR3 bases: TGTGCCAGCAGCCTGGGGACAGGGGGTTCAGATACGCAGTATTTT.

The V call is TRBV7-8, the J call TRBJ2-5; D is possibly TRBD2 (6 bases). V shed 5 bases and J shed 5 bases, with 12 bases lying between them. The CDR3 is 13 amino acids. Germline CDR1 and CDR2: SGHVS and FQNEAQ. CDR3 sequence: CASSRTAGETQYF. The CDR3 DNA sequence: TGTGCCAGCAGCCGGACGGCGGGGGAGACCCAGTACTTC.

This chain uses TRBV19 with TRBJ1-1; no firm D call. The CDR3 loop spans 11 amino acids. The V gene's germline CDR1 is LNHDA and CDR2 SQIVND (reference sequence). V was shortened by 11 bases and J by 7 bases, with 14 bases between the two germline ends. This CDR3 is CACSDGGEAFF. The CDR3 bases are TGTGCCTGCTCGGATGGCGGTGAAGCTTTCTTT. Combining the CDR3 with reference TRBV19 and TRBJ1-1 gives the whole variable domain DGGITQSPKYLFRKEGQNVTLSCEQNLNHDAMYWYRQDPGQGLRLIYYSQIVNDFQKGDIAEGYSVSREKKESFPLTVTSAQKNPTAFYLCACSDGGEAFFGQGTRLTVV.

The J gene is TRBJ1-5, the V gene TRBV19; TRBD1 might be the D (5 bases). The V end lost 6 bases, the J end lost 0 bases, and 18 bases lay between the germline ends. This CDR3 comprises 17 residues. Germline V gene lookup returns CDR1 LNHDA and CDR2 SQIVND (reference sequence). The CDR3 is CASSGTSGTHSNQPQHF. The DNA of the CDR3 is TGTGCCAGTAGCGGGACTTCCGGGACTCATAGCAATCAGCCCCAGCATTTT.

The V gene is TRBV19, the J gene TRBJ1-3; TRBD1 might be the D (5 bases). Germline assignment: CDR1 LNHDA and CDR2 SQIVND (reference sequence). V was pared by 4 bases and J by 0 bases, with 10 bases between. The CDR3 has 15 amino acids. The CDR3: CASSTGGVSGNTIYF. The CDR3 bases are TGTGCCAGTAGTACAGGAGGGGTCTCTGGAAACACCATATATTTT. Full variable domain (remainder filled in from reference TRBV19 and TRBJ1-3): DGGITQSPKYLFRKEGQNVTLSCEQNLNHDAMYWYRQDPGQGLRLIYYSQIVNDFQKGDIAEGYSVSREKKESFPLTVTSAQKNPTAFYLCASSTGGVSGNTIYFGEGSWLTVV.

The V gene is TRBV5-6, the J gene TRBJ2-7; no reliable D call. Germline CDR1 reads SGHDT; CDR2 reads YYEEEE. V lost 2 bases to trimming and J lost 6 bases, with 18 bases between them. The CDR3 has 15 residues. The CDR3 reads CASSLPGGRIGEQYF. In DNA form, the CDR3 reads TGTGCCAGCAGCTTACCCGGCGGTAGAATCGGCGAGCAGTACTTC.

The chain carries TRBV30 and TRBJ1-2; possible D gene TRBD1, 5 bases. The V gene's germline CDR1 is GTSNPN and CDR2 SVGIG (reference sequence). The CDR3 sequence is 13 residues long. The germline V and J ends were trimmed by 2 bases and 2 bases, with 9 bases remaining between them. CDR3 in amino acids: CAWSLQGNYGYTF. The CDR3 DNA follows: TGTGCCTGGAGTCTGCAGGGAAACTATGGCTACACCTTC.

The rearrangement joins TRBV10-2 to TRBJ2-1; D gene uncertain. The CDR3 sequence is 13 residues long. Germline V gives CDR1 WSHSY, CDR2 SAAADI. V gave up 6 bases and J gave up 1 base, with 7 bases separating them. CDR3 nucleotide sequence: TGCGCCAGCAGGGCACTATCCTACAATGAGCAGTTCTTC. This sequence encodes CASRALSYNEQFF.

The rearrangement links TRBV5-5 to TRBJ2-7; 7 bases fit TRBD1. The CDR3 is made up of 13 amino acids. The V segment lost 4 bases and the J segment 3 bases; nucleotides outside the gene matches: 4. CDR1 and CDR2 from the germline V gene are SGHKS and YYEKEE (reference sequence). Written as DNA, the CDR3 is TGTGCCAGCAGCCTGACAGGGTTCTACGAGCAGTACTTC. Translation: CASSLTGFYEQYF.